Below, 18 T cell receptor beta chains from the same sample are listed, as sequenced in a study of cytomegalovirus exposure and HLA in healthy donors. Primers for the PCR totalled 60 Vbeta and 13 Jbeta. Produced via immunoSEQ multiplex PCR; TCRdb's table is partial and in-frame only. In the table there are 90,000 to 110,000 clones, approximately 12% of which are singletons. What was sequenced was PBMCs. Every receptor here comes from a man in his forties in good health and CMV-seropositive.

The chain combines TRBV5-6 with TRBJ2-7; D might be TRBD1 (5 bases). The CDR3 is 12 residues long. V was pared by 7 bases and J by 7 bases, with 15 bases between. The germline V gene encodes CDR1 SGHDT and CDR2 YYEEEE. The chain's CDR3 is CASLTVAGEQYF. The CDR3 coding sequence is TGTGCCAGCCTGACAGTGGCCGGGGAGCAGTACTTC.

This clone was seen a handful of times. The J gene is TRBJ2-7, the V gene TRBV11-3, with 9 bases matching TRBD1. The CDR3 covers 13 residues. Germline-derived CDR1 and CDR2 are SGHNT and YENEEA. V shed 5 bases, J shed 6 bases, and the junction held 5 bases outside the gene matches. The CDR3 loop is CASSSTDRGEQYF. The CDR3, as DNA: TGTGCCAGCAGCAGTACGGACAGGGGCGAGCAGTACTTC.

J is TRBJ2-1 and V is TRBV4-3; 15 nucleotides match TRBD2. Germline CDR1 is LGHNA and CDR2 is YSLEER. V gave up 0 bases and J gave up 7 bases; unmatched junction bases: 1. This CDR3 spans 16 amino acids. The chain's CDR3 is CASSQEGTSGRNEQFF. The CDR3 DNA reads TGCGCCAGCAGCCAAGAGGGGACTAGCGGGAGGAATGAGCAGTTCTTC.

The V and J genes are TRBV7-2 and TRBJ1-5; D is unclear. This CDR3 region has 17 residues. V was trimmed by 2 bases and J by 3 bases, leaving 17 bases between them. The V gene's germline CDR1 is SGHTA and CDR2 FQGNSA. CDR3 DNA sequence: TGTGCCAGCAGCTTAAAAGGCATAGGAGGTGACAATCAGCCCCAGCATTTT. This sequence encodes CASSLKGIGGDNQPQHF.

The V gene is TRBV5-1, the J gene TRBJ2-2; 7 bases align to TRBD2. V shed 4 bases, J shed 4 bases, and the junction held 7 bases outside the gene matches. The CDR3 has 15 amino acids. Germline CDR1 SGHRS, CDR2 YFSETQ. The CDR3 here is CASSGGGESTGELFF. DNA of the CDR3: TGCGCCAGCAGCGGGGGGGGAGAGAGCACCGGGGAGCTGTTTTTT.

The chain combines TRBV4-3 with TRBJ2-7; D is possibly TRBD2 (5 bases). Trimming removed 1 base at V and 4 bases at J, with 14 bases between. The CDR3 sequence is 15 residues long. Germline V CDR1 and CDR2: LGHNA, YSLEER. The CDR3 bases are TGCGCCAGCAGCCAAGCTAAGGGAGTAGTGTACGAGCAGTACTTC. It is translated as CASSQAKGVVYEQYF.

The V gene is TRBV4-3, the J gene TRBJ2-7, with 9 bases matching TRBD1. Germline V lookup: CDR1 LGHNA, CDR2 YSLEER. There are 15 residues in the CDR3. The ends lost 4 bases at V and 5 bases at J; junction bases unmatched: 9. CDR3 bases: TGCGCCAGCAGCCGAACCGGGACAGGGTTCGACGAGCAGTACTTC. Its translation is CASSRTGTGFDEQYF.

This clone was detected only a few times. CDR3 amino acids: CASNRGYEQYF. CDR3 sequence (DNA): TGTGCCAGCAACAGGGGATACGAGCAGTACTTC. This chain joins TRBV6-5 and TRBJ2-7, with 7 positions matching TRBD1. The CDR3 runs 11 residues. With 7 bases clipped from V and 4 bases from J, the junction kept 1 base outside the gene matches. The germline V gene has CDR1 MNHEY and CDR2 SVGAGI.

The chain links TRBV4-1 to TRBJ2-1, with TRBD2 matching 11 bases. The trim removed 7 bases at V and 7 bases at J, leaving 12 bases unmatched. The CDR3 spans 16 residues. CDR1 is MGHRA and CDR2 is YSYEKL in the germline V gene. The CDR3 DNA follows: TGCGCCAGCACCGCGGATAGCGGGAGGGCCGGGAATGAGCAGTTCTTC. Its translation: CASTADSGRAGNEQFF.

V usage is TRBV15 and J usage is TRBJ2-7; possibly TRBD2 for D (6 bases). V lost 1 base to trimming and J lost 2 bases, with 15 bases between them. The CDR3 is 16 amino acids. Looked up from germline, CDR1 is LNHNV and CDR2 is YYDKDF (reference sequence). CDR3 amino acids: CATSRGELAYTYEQYF. The CDR3 DNA reads as TGTGCCACCAGCAGAGGGGAGCTAGCGTACACCTACGAGCAGTACTTC.

The chain has TRBV5-1 and TRBJ1-3; no definite D call. Trimming removed 4 bases from V and 0 bases from J, with 8 bases in between. CDR1 SGHRS and CDR2 YFSETQ come from the germline V gene. The CDR3 is made up of 14 amino acids. The CDR3 nucleotides are TGCGCCAGCAGCCCGGGGTCCTCTGGAAACACCATATATTTT. As protein: CASSPGSSGNTIYF.

This chain uses TRBV11-2 with TRBJ2-7; 7 bases are a match to TRBD1. Germline assignment: CDR1 SGHAT and CDR2 FQNNGV. This CDR3 is built from 14 residues. Trimming at V came to 1 base and at J to 2 bases, leaving 2 bases not matched to a gene. The CDR3 DNA sequence: TGTGCCAGCAGCTTAGGGACAGGTACCTACGAGCAGTACTTC. It encodes CASSLGTGTYEQYF.

In regard to this clone: The sample has other DNA sequences that encode this CDR3 too. The rearrangement uses TRBV27 and TRBJ2-7, with 10 bases aligning to TRBD1. The CDR3 consists of 14 residues. Trimming cost V 5 bases and J 3 bases; bases outside gene matches: 4. The germline gives CDR1 MNHEY, CDR2 SMNVEV (reference sequence). The CDR3 spells CASSPGTGDYEQYF. CDR3 DNA sequence: TGTGCCAGCAGTCCCGGGACAGGGGACTACGAGCAGTACTTC.

This chain connects TRBV5-1 to TRBJ2-6; TRBD1 is a possible D gene (6 bases). The CDR3 totals 16 residues. Germline values: CDR1 SGHRS, CDR2 YFSETQ. V lost 6 bases and J lost 2, with 15 bases in between. CDR3 sequence: CASNPGAGAGANVLTF. In DNA form, the CDR3 reads TGCGCCAGCAACCCCGGGGCAGGGGCTGGGGCCAACGTCCTGACTTTC.

This clone was picked up a small number of times. V and J are TRBV10-1 and TRBJ2-1, with 7 bases lining up with TRBD2. The trim removed 4 bases at V and 7 bases at J, leaving 7 bases unmatched. Germline V gene lookup returns CDR1 WNHNN and CDR2 SYGVQD (reference sequence). This CDR3 has 14 amino acids. As DNA, the CDR3 is TGCGCCAGCAGTGGGGCGGGAGAACCTAATGAGCAGTTCTTC. This sequence encodes CASSGAGEPNEQFF.

Remarks on this clone: The sample holds other DNA sequences that translate to the same CDR3. This chain joins TRBV25-1 and TRBJ2-3; a weak D match, TRBD2 (6 bases). Trimming took off 7 bases at V and 5 bases at J, with 16 bases between the two ends. The CDR3 covers 14 residues. Germline CDR1 MGHDK, CDR2 SYGVNS. The CDR3 protein is CASTSGEWRDTQYF. As DNA, the CDR3 is TGTGCCAGCACATCGGGGGAGTGGAGAGATACGCAGTATTTT.

This clone has a handful of counts. The chain carries TRBV5-4 and TRBJ2-7, with 14 nucleotides matching TRBD2. J gave up 6 bases and V 5 bases, and 7 bases lay outside the gene matches. CDR3 length equals 15 residues. In germline, CDR1 is SGHNT, CDR2 YYREEE (reference sequence). The CDR3 spells CASSYPGLAGVEQYF. The CDR3 bases are TGTGCCAGCAGTTACCCGGGACTAGCGGGAGTCGAGCAGTACTTC. The whole variable domain, filled in from reference TRBV5-4 and TRBJ2-7, reads ETGVTQSPTHLIKTRGQQVTLRCSSQSGHNTVSWYQQALGQGPQFIFQYYREEENGRGNFPPRFSGLQFPNYSSELNVNALELDDSALYLCASSYPGLAGVEQYFGPGTRLTVT.

The genes are TRBV9 and TRBJ2-7; unclear D gene. In germline, CDR1 is SGDLS, CDR2 YYNGEE. This CDR3 region has 16 residues. V was cut by 0 bases and J by 6 bases, with 19 bases left in between. The CDR3 DNA is TGTGCCAGCAGCGTAGTACCGTGGCAGGCGCCCTCCGAGCAGTACTTC. Translation gives CASSVVPWQAPSEQYF.